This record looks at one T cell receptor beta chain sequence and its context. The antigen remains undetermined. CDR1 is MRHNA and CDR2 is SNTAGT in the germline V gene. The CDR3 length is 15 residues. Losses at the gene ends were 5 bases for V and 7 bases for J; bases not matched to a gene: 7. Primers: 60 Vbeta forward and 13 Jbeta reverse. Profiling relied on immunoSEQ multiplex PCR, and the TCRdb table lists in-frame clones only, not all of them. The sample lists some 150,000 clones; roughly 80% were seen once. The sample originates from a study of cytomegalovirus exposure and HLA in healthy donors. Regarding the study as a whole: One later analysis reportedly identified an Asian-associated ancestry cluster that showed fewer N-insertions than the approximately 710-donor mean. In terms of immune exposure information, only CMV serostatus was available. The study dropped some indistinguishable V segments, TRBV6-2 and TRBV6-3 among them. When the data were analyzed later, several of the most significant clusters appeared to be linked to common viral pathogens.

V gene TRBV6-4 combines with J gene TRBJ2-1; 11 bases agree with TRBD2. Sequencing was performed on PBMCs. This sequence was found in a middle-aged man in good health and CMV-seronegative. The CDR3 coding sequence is TGTGCCAGCAGTCAACTAGCGGGGGTCGATAATGAGCAGTTCTTC. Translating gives CASSQLAGVDNEQFF.